The 14 T cell receptor beta chains presented below share a single source sample, sequenced in a study of blood T cell repertoires in COVID-19 (dated by TCRdb to about 2020). Libraries were constructed by the immunoSEQ multiplex PCR assay. In TCRdb, the immuneACCESS table is reduced to in-frame sequences with V and J assigned. These tables do not hold every clone; where another copy was compared, an unresolved V gene accounts for under half, and the others remain unexplained. In this sample the table shows hundreds of thousands of clones, about 87% of which occur a single time. Of the sample, over 8.5% falls within the top ten clones. Source material: peripheral blood. Receptor source: a human donor in a cohort sampled during active COVID-19.

V and J are TRBV28 and TRBJ2-2, with 9 positions matching TRBD1. Per germline, CDR1 MDHEN and CDR2 SYDVKM. V trimming: 1 base; J trimming: 2 bases; junction bases outside the gene matches: 8. The CDR3 is made up of 18 amino acids. In DNA form, the CDR3 reads TGTGCCAGCAGTTTATCCCGATGGGGACAGGGCAACACCGGGGAGCTGTTTTTT. The encoded protein is CASSLSRWGQGNTGELFF.

The V call is TRBV18, the J call TRBJ2-3, with TRBD2 matching over 12 bases. This CDR3 region has 17 residues. Trimming removed 5 bases from V and 2 bases from J; junction bases left unmatched: 8. CDR1 and CDR2 from the germline V gene are KGHSH and LQKENI. CDR3 sequence (DNA): TGTGCCAGCTCAGCGTCTACTAGCGGGGGGCCCACAGATACGCAGTATTTT. Its protein is CASSASTSGGPTDTQYF.

This clone was observed a few times. J is TRBJ2-2 and V is TRBV11-1; D might be TRBD2 (6 bases). The germline V and J ends were trimmed by 1 base and 3 bases, with 12 bases remaining between them. CDR1 is SGHAT, CDR2 FQDESV, per germline (reference sequence). The CDR3 is made up of 16 amino acids. Here the CDR3 DNA reads TGTGCCAGCAGCTTAGACCCGGGACTGCACACCGGGGAGCTGTTTTTT. Translating gives CASSLDPGLHTGELFF. Complete variable domain (other parts from reference TRBV11-1 and TRBJ2-2): EAEVAQSPRYKITEKSQAVAFWCDPISGHATLYWYRQILGQGPELLVQFQDESVVDDSQLPKDRFSAERLKGVDSTLKIQPAELGDSAMYLCASSLDPGLHTGELFFGEGSRLTVL.

The rearrangement links TRBV5-1 to TRBJ1-3, with 7 bases fitting TRBD1. The CDR3 has 14 residues. CDR1 is SGHRS, CDR2 YFSETQ, per germline. V gave up 0 bases and J gave up 8 bases; unmatched junction bases: 5. This CDR3 is CASSLGGQADTIYF. The CDR3 DNA is TGCGCCAGCAGCTTGGGTGGACAGGCTGACACCATATATTTT.

The chain is built from TRBV7-9 and TRBJ2-3; tentative D call: TRBD1 (6 bases). Germline values: CDR1 SEHNR, CDR2 FQNEAQ (reference sequence). There are 16 residues in the CDR3. The V end was cut by 4 bases, the J end by 3 bases, with 17 bases between. The CDR3 DNA follows: TGTGCCAGCAGCTCATTTGGACAGTCCGGTACAGATACGCAGTATTTT. Protein product: CASSSFGQSGTDTQYF.

V and J are TRBV15 and TRBJ1-3, with D uncertain. This CDR3 is 18 amino acids long. The germline CDR1 and CDR2 sequences are LNHNV and YYDKDF (reference sequence). Trimming cost V 0 bases and J 0 bases, with 15 bases left between them. The CDR3 bases are TGTGCCACCAGCAGAGATTGGCCTGGTGCCAACTCTGGAAACACCATATATTTT. It codes for CATSRDWPGANSGNTIYF.

V usage is TRBV6-5 and J usage is TRBJ2-7, with 8 bases lining up with TRBD2. The CDR3 sequence is 15 residues long. V dropped 6 bases and J dropped 1; count of bases not matched to a gene: 8. Germline CDR1 is MNHEY and CDR2 is SVGAGI. This CDR3 is CASRGSGGRSYEQYF. The CDR3 DNA is TGTGCCAGCAGAGGCAGCGGGGGCCGATCCTACGAGCAGTACTTC.

The V and J genes are TRBV18 and TRBJ2-1; a possible D gene is TRBD1 (6 bases). Trimming shortened V by 4 bases and J by 7 bases, and 17 bases separated the two germline ends. The germline CDR1 and CDR2 sequences are KGHSH and LQKENI. The CDR3 has 15 residues. Written as DNA, the CDR3 is TGTGCCAGCTCACAGGTTGGACAGTCATTGAATGAGCAGTTCTTC. Protein: CASSQVGQSLNEQFF.

The rearrangement uses TRBV7-2 and TRBJ2-7; tentatively, D is TRBD2 (5 bases). CDR3 length: 16 amino acids. Germline V gives CDR1 SGHTA, CDR2 FQGNSA. V lost 8 bases and J 0 bases, leaving 20 bases between the germline ends. The CDR3 sequence: CASRPGRDGLSYEQYF. DNA for the CDR3: TGTGCCAGCCGCCCTGGACGGGATGGTCTCTCCTACGAGCAGTACTTC.

The chain joins TRBV5-4 to TRBJ1-1; a weak D match, TRBD1 (6 bases). Trimming stripped 9 bases from V and 7 bases from J, with 19 bases between. Germline CDR1 and CDR2: SGHNT and YYREEE (reference sequence). There are 13 residues in the CDR3. The CDR3 DNA follows: TGTGCCATCGAGCCACAGGGTGGGATTGAAGCTTTCTTT. Translation: CAIEPQGGIEAFF.

Of note for this clone: The sample holds other DNA sequences that translate to the same CDR3. The rearrangement links TRBV5-1 to TRBJ2-2, with D perhaps TRBD1 (5 bases). The CDR3 extends over 15 amino acids. Per the germline V gene, CDR1 is SGHRS and CDR2 is YFSETQ. The V end was cut by 0 bases, the J end by 2 bases, with 8 bases between. CDR3 nucleotides: TGCGCCAGCAGCTTGGGACAGACTAACACCGGGGAGCTGTTTTTT. It specifies CASSLGQTNTGELFF.

This clone appeared a single time. This chain links TRBV27 with TRBJ1-6; tentatively, D is TRBD1 (5 bases). There are 14 residues in the CDR3. V lost 0 bases to trimming and J lost 13 bases, with 13 bases between them. From germline, CDR1 is MNHEY and CDR2 SMNVEV (reference sequence). Written as DNA, the CDR3 is TGTGCCAGCAGTTTATCGTCGAAGGGGTTCCCCCTCCACTTT. It codes for CASSLSSKGFPLHF.

The chain joins TRBV19 to TRBJ1-1, with 11 bases matching TRBD1. Germline lookup yields CDR1 LNHDA and CDR2 SQIVND (reference sequence). J was trimmed by 2 bases and V by 4 bases; bases with no gene match: 6. The CDR3 totals 16 residues. CDR3 DNA sequence: TGTGCCAGTAGTACCTTCGGACAGGGGGCAAACACTGAAGCTTTCTTT. As protein: CASSTFGQGANTEAFF.

The chain couples TRBV6-5 to TRBJ1-2, with D possibly matching TRBD1 (6 bases). V lost 0 bases and J 3 bases, leaving 11 bases between the germline ends. Germline loops: CDR1 MNHEY, CDR2 SVGAGI. The CDR3 loop spans 15 amino acids. The CDR3 DNA sequence: TGTGCCAGCAGTTACTCTAGGGGGTCCGACTATGGCTACACCTTC. Protein product: CASSYSRGSDYGYTF.